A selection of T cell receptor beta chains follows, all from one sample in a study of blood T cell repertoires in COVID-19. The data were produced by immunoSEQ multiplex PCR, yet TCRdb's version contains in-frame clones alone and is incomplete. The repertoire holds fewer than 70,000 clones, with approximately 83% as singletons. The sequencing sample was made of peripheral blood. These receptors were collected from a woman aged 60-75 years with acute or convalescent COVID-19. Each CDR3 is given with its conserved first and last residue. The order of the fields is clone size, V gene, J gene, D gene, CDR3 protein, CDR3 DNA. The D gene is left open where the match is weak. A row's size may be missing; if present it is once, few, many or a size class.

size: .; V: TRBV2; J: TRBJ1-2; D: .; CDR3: CASSDTPVRGYTF; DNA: TGTGCCAGCAGTGATACGCCAGTACGCGGCTACACCTTC
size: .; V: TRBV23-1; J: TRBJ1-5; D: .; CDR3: CASSQPRVIRPQHF; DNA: TGCGCCAGCAGTCAACCAAGAGTTATACGGCCCCAGCATTTT
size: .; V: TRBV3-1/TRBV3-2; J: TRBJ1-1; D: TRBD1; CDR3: CASTGQGADTEAFF; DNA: TGTGCCAGCACCGGACAGGGGGCCGACACTGAAGCTTTCTTT
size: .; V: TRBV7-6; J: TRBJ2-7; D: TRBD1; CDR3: CASSKNRGAWDEQYF; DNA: TGTGCCAGCAGCAAAAACAGGGGAGCCTGGGACGAGCAGTACTTC
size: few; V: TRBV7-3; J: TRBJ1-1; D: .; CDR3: CASSLTMGGTEAFF; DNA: TGTGCCAGCAGCTTAACAATGGGGGGCACTGAAGCTTTCTTT
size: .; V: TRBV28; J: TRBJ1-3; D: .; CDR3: CASSSPRGDTGNTIYF; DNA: TGTGCCAGCAGTTCCCCCCGGGGGGACACTGGAAACACCATATATTTT
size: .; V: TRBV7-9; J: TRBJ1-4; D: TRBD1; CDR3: CASSETGQGLFNEKLFF; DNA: TGTGCCAGCAGCGAAACGGGACAGGGGCTGTTTAATGAAAAACTGTTTTTT
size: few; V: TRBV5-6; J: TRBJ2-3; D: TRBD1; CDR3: CASGTGVSPDTQYF; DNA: TGTGCCAGCGGGACAGGGGTCTCCCCAGATACGCAGTATTTT
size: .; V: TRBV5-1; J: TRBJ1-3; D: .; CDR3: CASSEGQQVSGNTIYF; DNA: TGCGCCAGCAGCGAGGGACAACAAGTCTCTGGAAACACCATATATTTT
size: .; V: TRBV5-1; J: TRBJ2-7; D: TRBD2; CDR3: CASSSSGSGYEQYF; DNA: TGCGCCAGCAGCTCGAGCGGGAGCGGGTACGAGCAGTACTTC
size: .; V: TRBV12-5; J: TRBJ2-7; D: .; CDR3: CASGLPPQEQYF; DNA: TGTGCTAGTGGTTTGCCCCCCCAAGAGCAGTACTTC
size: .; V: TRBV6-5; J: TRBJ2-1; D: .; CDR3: CASSYVWQKFNEQFF; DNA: TGTGCCAGCAGTTACGTCTGGCAGAAATTCAATGAGCAGTTCTTC
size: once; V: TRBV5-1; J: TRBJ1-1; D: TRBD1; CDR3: CASSFNRGVNTEAFF; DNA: TGCGCCAGCAGCTTCAACAGGGGCGTGAACACTGAAGCTTTCTTT
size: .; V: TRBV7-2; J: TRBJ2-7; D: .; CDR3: CASSSYGVTYEQYF; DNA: TGTGCCAGCAGCTCTTACGGGGTTACCTACGAGCAGTACTTC
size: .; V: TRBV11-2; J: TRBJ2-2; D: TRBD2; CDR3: CASSGGLAPTGELFF; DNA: TGTGCCAGCAGCGGGGGACTAGCGCCCACCGGGGAGCTGTTTTTT
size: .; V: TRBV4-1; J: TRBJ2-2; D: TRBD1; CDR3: CASGTGPRVAGELFF; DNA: TGCGCCAGCGGGACAGGGCCCCGTGTCGCCGGGGAGCTGTTTTTT
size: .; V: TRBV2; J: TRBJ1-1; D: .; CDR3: CASTGQPEAFF; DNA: TGTGCCAGCACCGGACAACCCGAAGCTTTCTTT
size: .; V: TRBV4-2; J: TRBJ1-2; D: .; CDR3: CASSQERMGGYGYTF; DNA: TGTGCCAGCAGCCAAGAAAGGATGGGAGGCTATGGCTACACCTTC
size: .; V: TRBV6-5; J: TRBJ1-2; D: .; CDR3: CASRGTGSSFNGYTF; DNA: TGTGCCAGCAGAGGCACAGGTTCTAGTTTTAATGGCTACACCTTC
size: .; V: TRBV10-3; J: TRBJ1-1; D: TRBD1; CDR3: CATVDPGTGGTEAFF; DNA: TGTGCCACCGTAGACCCGGGGACAGGGGGCACTGAAGCTTTCTTT
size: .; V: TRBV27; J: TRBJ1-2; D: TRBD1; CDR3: CASSQDRGRGYGYTF; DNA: TGTGCCAGCAGCCAAGACAGGGGGCGTGGATATGGCTACACCTTC
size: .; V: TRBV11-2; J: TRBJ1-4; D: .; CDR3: CASSLDTRHEKLFF; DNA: TGTGCCAGCAGCTTAGATACTCGTCATGAAAAACTGTTTTTT
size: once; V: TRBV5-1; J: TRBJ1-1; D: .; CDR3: CASSPGGGSEAFF; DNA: TGCGCCAGCAGCCCCGGGGGGGGTTCTGAAGCTTTCTTT
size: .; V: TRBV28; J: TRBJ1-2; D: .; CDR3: CASSNRFEGWDGYTF; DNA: TGTGCCAGCAGCAACCGTTTTGAGGGTTGGGATGGCTACACCTTC
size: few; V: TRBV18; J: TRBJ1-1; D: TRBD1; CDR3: CASSREQGSGTEAFF; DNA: TGTGCCAGCTCACGCGAACAGGGGTCGGGCACTGAAGCTTTCTTT
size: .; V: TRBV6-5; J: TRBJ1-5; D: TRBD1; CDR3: CASRAQGAQPQHF; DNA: TGTGCCAGCAGGGCACAGGGGGCACAGCCCCAGCATTTT
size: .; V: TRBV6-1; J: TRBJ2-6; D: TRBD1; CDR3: CASSGTGSSGANVLTF; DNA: TGTGCCAGCAGTGGGACAGGGAGCTCTGGGGCCAACGTCCTGACTTTC
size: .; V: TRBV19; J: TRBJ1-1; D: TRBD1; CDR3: CASRQGRNTEAFF; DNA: TGTGCCAGTAGACAGGGGAGGAACACTGAAGCTTTCTTT
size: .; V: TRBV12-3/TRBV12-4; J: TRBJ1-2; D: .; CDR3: CASSPGNYGYTF; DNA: TGTGCCAGCAGCCCAGGGAACTATGGCTACACCTTC
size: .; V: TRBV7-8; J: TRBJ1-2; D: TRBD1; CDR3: CASSKDRAYYGYTF; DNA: TGTGCCAGCAGCAAAGACAGGGCTTACTATGGCTACACCTTC